These 14 T cell receptor beta chains were sequenced from one sample in a study of blood T cell repertoires in COVID-19. The repertoire was sequenced with immunoSEQ multiplex PCR; TCRdb's copy has only in-frame clones and lacks some. The table records 15,000 to 20,000 clones, around 91% of them present only once. Sequencing used peripheral blood. Every receptor here comes from a man aged 60 to 69 with active COVID-19.

CDR3 sequence: CASSRQGYYEQYV. The CDR3 region has the DNA TGTGCCAGCAGCCGACAGGGCTACTACGAGCAGTACGTC. The chain uses TRBV14 and TRBJ2-7; 7 bases map to TRBD1. CDR3 length: 13 amino acids. V lost 4 bases and J lost 3; bases outside the gene matches: 3. Germline values: CDR1 SGHDN, CDR2 FVKESK.

The chain couples TRBV5-8 to TRBJ2-7; D might be TRBD1 (6 bases). The CDR3 is made up of 15 amino acids. The germline V and J ends were trimmed by 7 bases and 2 bases, with 19 bases remaining between them. Germline CDR1 SGHTS, CDR2 YDEGEE. The CDR3 sequence: CASWYRGTKTYEQYF. The CDR3 DNA reads as TGTGCCAGCTGGTATAGGGGGACGAAGACCTACGAGCAGTACTTC.

This sequence joins TRBV5-1 and TRBJ1-1; unclear D gene. The CDR3 is made up of 15 amino acids. CDR1 is SGHRS, CDR2 YFSETQ, per germline. Deletions cut 0 bases from V and 3 bases from J, with 12 bases between. CDR3 coding DNA: TGCGCCAGCAGCTTGGAAGAGAGGCGCGACACTGAAGCTTTCTTT. Amino acids: CASSLEERRDTEAFF.

The genes are TRBV18 and TRBJ2-2; D is possibly TRBD1 (6 bases). This CDR3 contains 16 residues. Trimming took 3 bases from V and 3 from J, leaving 14 bases between them. Germline CDR1 and CDR2: KGHSH and LQKENI. CDR3 sequence (DNA): TGTGCCAGCTCACCCGGGACAAGCAGGGACACCGGGGAGCTGTTTTTT. This encodes CASSPGTSRDTGELFF. Using reference TRBV18 and TRBJ2-2 for the parts outside the CDR3, the full variable domain is NAGVMQNPRHLVRRRGQEARLRCSPMKGHSHVYWYRQLPEEGLKFMVYLQKENIIDESGMPKERFSAEFPKEGPSILRIQQVVRGDSAAYFCASSPGTSRDTGELFFGEGSRLTVL.

This chain links TRBV10-3 with TRBJ1-1, with D perhaps TRBD1 (5 bases). Germline V gene sequence: CDR1 ENHRY, CDR2 SYGVKD. The CDR3 consists of 14 residues. The germline V and J ends were trimmed by 2 bases and 2 bases, with 9 bases remaining between them. The CDR3 protein is CAISEGGGNTEAFF. In DNA form, the CDR3 reads TGTGCCATCAGTGAGGGGGGGGGAAACACTGAAGCTTTCTTT.

The DNA of the CDR3 is TGTGCCAGCAGAATGACAGTAATGAACACTGAAGCTTTCTTT. Translating gives CASRMTVMNTEAFF. The chain joins TRBV6-5 to TRBJ1-1; possible D gene TRBD1, 5 bases. Looked up from germline, CDR1 is MNHEY and CDR2 is SVGAGI. V lost 6 bases, J lost 0 bases, and 11 bases lay in between. The CDR3 loop spans 14 amino acids.

The chain joins TRBV16 to TRBJ1-1; D possibly corresponds to TRBD1 (5 bases). Germline CDR1 KGHSY, CDR2 FQNENV. The CDR3 spans 16 residues. Trimming cost V 1 base and J 2 bases, with 14 bases left between them. CDR3 sequence: CASSQWSGRDNTEAFF. The CDR3 nucleotides are TGTGCCAGCAGCCAATGGTCGGGCAGGGATAACACTGAAGCTTTCTTT.

The chain joins TRBV28 to TRBJ2-7, with 10 bases fitting TRBD1. The V segment lost 2 bases and the J segment 6 bases; nucleotides outside the gene matches: 10. This CDR3 has 16 residues. In germline, CDR1 is MDHEN, CDR2 SYDVKM. The CDR3 coding sequence is TGTGCCAGCAGTTTAAGCCCCGGGACAGGGGTAACCGAGCAGTACGTC. The encoded protein is CASSLSPGTGVTEQYV.

This clone appeared a single time. The rearrangement uses TRBV19 and TRBJ2-6, with D perhaps matching TRBD2 (5 bases). Deletions cut 7 bases from V and 0 bases from J, with 13 bases between. Germline-derived CDR1 and CDR2 are LNHDA and SQIVND (reference sequence). CDR3 length equals 16 residues. The CDR3 region has the DNA TGTGCCAGTAAGGTCGGGGTTACCTCTGGGGCCAACGTCCTGACTTTC. It translates to CASKVGVTSGANVLTF. Full variable domain (outside the CDR3, taken from reference TRBV19 and TRBJ2-6): DGGITQSPKYLFRKEGQNVTLSCEQNLNHDAMYWYRQDPGQGLRLIYYSQIVNDFQKGDIAEGYSVSREKKESFPLTVTSAQKNPTAFYLCASKVGVTSGANVLTFGAGSRLTVL.

The chain recombines TRBV7-9 with TRBJ1-2, with D possibly being TRBD1 (6 bases). Per germline, CDR1 SEHNR and CDR2 FQNEAQ (reference sequence). CDR3 length: 14 residues. With 2 bases removed from V and 6 bases from J, the gap between germline ends came to 13 bases. CDR3 protein: CASSLNRDIHGYTF. DNA for the CDR3: TGTGCCAGCAGCTTAAATAGGGACATTCATGGCTACACCTTC.

The CDR3 coding sequence is TGTGCCAGCACCGGAGGTTTGAGGGGAGGGGGCCAAGAGACCCAGTACTTC. This sequence encodes CASTGGLRGGGQETQYF. This rearrangement joins TRBV7-9 to TRBJ2-5; D possibly corresponds to TRBD2 (7 bases). This CDR3 is 17 amino acids long. Germline lookup yields CDR1 SEHNR and CDR2 FQNEAQ (reference sequence). The V end lost 7 bases, the J end lost 1 base, and 22 bases lay between the germline ends.

This chain joins TRBV6-5 and TRBJ2-1, with 9 bases identical to TRBD1. Unmatched junction bases numbered 10, after V lost 2 bases and J lost 8 bases. Germline-derived CDR1 and CDR2 are MNHEY and SVGAGI. CDR3 length: 16 residues. CDR3 region: CASSYPRQGGIDEQFF. The CDR3 DNA sequence: TGTGCCAGCAGTTACCCAAGACAGGGGGGGATCGATGAGCAGTTCTTC.

In this sample, this clone turned up once. This chain links TRBV5-1 with TRBJ2-3; 10 bases line up with TRBD2. Germline-derived CDR1 and CDR2 are SGHRS and YFSETQ. The J segment lost 5 bases and the V segment lost 7 bases, leaving 4 bases of the junction unmatched. The CDR3 length is 13 residues. The CDR3 DNA reads TGCGCCAGCTGGACTAGCGGCAGAGATACGCAGTATTTT. Translating it yields CASWTSGRDTQYF.

The chain employs TRBV11-2 and TRBJ2-3; TRBD1 matches at 10 bases. Trimming at V came to 4 bases and at J to 1 base, leaving 5 bases not matched to a gene. Germline CDR1 is SGHAT and CDR2 is FQNNGV. This CDR3 comprises 16 residues. CDR3 nucleotide sequence: TGTGCCAGCAGCTCCCTGACAGGGGGCGGCACAGATACGCAGTATTTT. This codes for CASSSLTGGGTDTQYF.